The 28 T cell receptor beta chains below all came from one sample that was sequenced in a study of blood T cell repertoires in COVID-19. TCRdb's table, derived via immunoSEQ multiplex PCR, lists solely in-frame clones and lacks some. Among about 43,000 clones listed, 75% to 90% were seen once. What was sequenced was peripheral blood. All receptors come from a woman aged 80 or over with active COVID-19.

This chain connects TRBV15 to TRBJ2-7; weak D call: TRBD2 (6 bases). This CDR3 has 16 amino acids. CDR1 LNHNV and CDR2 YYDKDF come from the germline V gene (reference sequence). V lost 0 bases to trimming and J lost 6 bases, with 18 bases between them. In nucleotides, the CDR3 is TGTGCCACCAGCAGAGATCTCGCAGGCGTGGGACTCGAGCAGTACTTC. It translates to CATSRDLAGVGLEQYF.

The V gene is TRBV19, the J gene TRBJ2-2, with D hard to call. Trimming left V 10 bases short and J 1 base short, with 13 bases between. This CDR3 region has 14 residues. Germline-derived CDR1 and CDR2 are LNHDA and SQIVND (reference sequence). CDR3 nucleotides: TGTGCCACCCAACAGATTGGGAACACCGGGGAGCTGTTTTTT. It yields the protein CATQQIGNTGELFF.

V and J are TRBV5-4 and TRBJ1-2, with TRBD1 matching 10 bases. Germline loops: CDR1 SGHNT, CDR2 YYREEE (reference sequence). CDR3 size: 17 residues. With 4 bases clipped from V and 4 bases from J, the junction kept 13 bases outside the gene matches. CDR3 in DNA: TGTGCCAGCAGCCCGGGACAGGGGACCGGGATGGCCTATGGCTACACCTTC. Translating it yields CASSPGQGTGMAYGYTF.

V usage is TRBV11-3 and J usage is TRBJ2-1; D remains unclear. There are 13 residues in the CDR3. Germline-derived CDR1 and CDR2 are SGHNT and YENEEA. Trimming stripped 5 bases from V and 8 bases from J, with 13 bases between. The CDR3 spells CASSQLRGDEQFF. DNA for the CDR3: TGTGCCAGCAGCCAACTCCGAGGCGATGAGCAGTTCTTC.

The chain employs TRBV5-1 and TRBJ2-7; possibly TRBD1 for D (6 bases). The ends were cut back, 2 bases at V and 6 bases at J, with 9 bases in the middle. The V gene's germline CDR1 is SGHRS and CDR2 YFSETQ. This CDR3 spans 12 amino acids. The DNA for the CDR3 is TGCGCCAGCAGCTTACAGGGCCTCGAGCAGTACTTC. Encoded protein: CASSLQGLEQYF.

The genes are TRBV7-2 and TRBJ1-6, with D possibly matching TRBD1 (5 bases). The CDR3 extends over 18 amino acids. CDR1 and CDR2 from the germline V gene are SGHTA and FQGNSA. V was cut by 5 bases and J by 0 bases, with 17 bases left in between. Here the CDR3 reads CASSLLGTTSSYNSPLHF. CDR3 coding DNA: TGTGCCAGCAGCCTGCTGGGGACTACCAGCTCCTATAATTCACCCCTCCACTTT.

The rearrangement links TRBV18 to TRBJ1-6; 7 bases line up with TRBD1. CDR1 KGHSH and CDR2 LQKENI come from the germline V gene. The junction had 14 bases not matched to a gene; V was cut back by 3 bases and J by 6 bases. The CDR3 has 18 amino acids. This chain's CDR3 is CASSPRTRDSAANSPLHF. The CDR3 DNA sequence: TGTGCCAGCTCACCCCGCACCCGGGACAGTGCGGCTAATTCACCCCTCCACTTT.

The CDR3 coding sequence is TGTGCCTGGAGGCGCGGGCGGTTGGGTCCTGGGGCCAACGTCCTGACTTTC. Its protein is CAWRRGRLGPGANVLTF. V usage is TRBV30 and J usage is TRBJ2-6; D might be TRBD2 (5 bases). Germline CDR1 and CDR2: GTSNPN and SVGIG (reference sequence). The CDR3 is 17 amino acids. The V gene lost 3 bases and the J gene lost 2 bases, with 17 bases spanning the gap. Full variable domain (remainder filled in from reference TRBV30 and TRBJ2-6): SQTIHQWPATLVQPVGSPLSLECTVEGTSNPNLYWYRQAAGRGLQLLFYSVGIGQISSEVPQNLSASRPQDRQFILSSKKLLLSDSGFYLCAWRRGRLGPGANVLTFGAGSRLTVL.

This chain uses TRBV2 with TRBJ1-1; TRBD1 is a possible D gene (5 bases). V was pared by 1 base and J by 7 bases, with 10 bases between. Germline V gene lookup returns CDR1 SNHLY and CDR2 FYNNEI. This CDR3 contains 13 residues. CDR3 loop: CASSEVGQFEAFF. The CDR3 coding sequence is TGTGCCAGCAGTGAAGTGGGGCAGTTTGAAGCTTTCTTT.

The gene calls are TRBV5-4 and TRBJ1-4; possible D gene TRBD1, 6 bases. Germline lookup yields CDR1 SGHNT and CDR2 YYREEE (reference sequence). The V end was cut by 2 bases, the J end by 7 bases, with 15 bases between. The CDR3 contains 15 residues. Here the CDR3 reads CASSFGGGRVEKLFF. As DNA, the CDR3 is TGTGCCAGCAGCTTTGGGGGGGGGCGCGTTGAAAAACTGTTTTTT.

The CDR3 region is CSASGAGGLNEQFF. CDR3 DNA: TGCAGTGCTAGTGGGGCGGGGGGGCTCAATGAGCAGTTCTTC. The rearrangement joins TRBV20-1 to TRBJ2-1; 9 bases agree with TRBD2. Per the germline V gene, CDR1 is DFQATT and CDR2 is SNEGSKA (reference sequence). The CDR3 runs 14 residues. V was clipped by 3 bases and J by 6 bases; unmatched bases: 6.

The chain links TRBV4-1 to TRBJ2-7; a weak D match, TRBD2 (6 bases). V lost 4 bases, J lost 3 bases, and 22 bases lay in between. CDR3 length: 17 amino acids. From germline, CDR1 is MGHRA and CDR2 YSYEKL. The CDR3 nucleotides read TGCGCCAGCAGCCCAAAAGGGACTTCTAAAATCGGCTACGAGCAGTACTTC. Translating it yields CASSPKGTSKIGYEQYF.

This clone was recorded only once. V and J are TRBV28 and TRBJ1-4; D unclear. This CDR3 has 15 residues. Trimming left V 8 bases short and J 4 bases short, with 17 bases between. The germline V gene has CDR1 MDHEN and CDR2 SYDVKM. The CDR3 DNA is TGTGCCAGCTCCCTCGTTGAGGGAAATAATGAAAAACTGTTTTTT. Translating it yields CASSLVEGNNEKLFF.

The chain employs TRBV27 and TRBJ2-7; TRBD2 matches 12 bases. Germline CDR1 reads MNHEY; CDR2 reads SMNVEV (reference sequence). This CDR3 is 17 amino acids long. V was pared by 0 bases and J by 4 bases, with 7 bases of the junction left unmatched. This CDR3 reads CASSLSDLAGGPYEQYF. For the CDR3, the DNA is TGTGCCAGCAGTTTATCGGATCTAGCGGGGGGGCCTTACGAGCAGTACTTC.

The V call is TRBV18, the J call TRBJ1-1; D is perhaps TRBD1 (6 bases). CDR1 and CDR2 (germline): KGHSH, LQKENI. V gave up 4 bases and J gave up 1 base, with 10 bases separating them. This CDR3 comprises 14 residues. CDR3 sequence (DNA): TGTGCCAGCTCACAAGGACAGAAGAACACTGAAGCTTTCTTT. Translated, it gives CASSQGQKNTEAFF.

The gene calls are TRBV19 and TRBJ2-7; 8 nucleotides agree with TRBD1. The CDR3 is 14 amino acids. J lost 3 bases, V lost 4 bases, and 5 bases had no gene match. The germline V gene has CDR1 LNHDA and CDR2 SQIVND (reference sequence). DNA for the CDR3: TGTGCCAGTAGTAAGGGACAGGCGAACTACGAGCAGTACTTC. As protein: CASSKGQANYEQYF.

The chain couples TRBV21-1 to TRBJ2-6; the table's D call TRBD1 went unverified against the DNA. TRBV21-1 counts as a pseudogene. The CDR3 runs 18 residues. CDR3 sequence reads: CASSPRDRGFERANVLTF. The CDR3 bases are TGTGCCAGCAGCCCCCGGGACAGGGGGTTCGAGAGAGCCAACGTCCTGACTTTC.

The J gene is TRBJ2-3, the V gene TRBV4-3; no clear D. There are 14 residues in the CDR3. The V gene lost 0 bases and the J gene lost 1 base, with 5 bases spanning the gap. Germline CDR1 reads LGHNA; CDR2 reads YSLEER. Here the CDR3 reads CASSQDRGTDTQYF. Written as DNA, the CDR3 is TGCGCCAGCAGCCAAGATCGGGGCACAGATACGCAGTATTTT.

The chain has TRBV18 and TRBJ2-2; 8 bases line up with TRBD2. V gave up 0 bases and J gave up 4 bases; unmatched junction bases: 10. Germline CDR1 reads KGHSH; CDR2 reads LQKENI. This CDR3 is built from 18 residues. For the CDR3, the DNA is TGTGCCAGCTCACCACCGATGGCGGGGGGCCCTCTCACCGGGGAGCTGTTTTTT. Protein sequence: CASSPPMAGGPLTGELFF.

The CDR3 DNA follows: TGTGCCAGCAGCGTAGGGCGGACAGGCGGCAATGAGCAGTTCTTC. This gives the protein CASSVGRTGGNEQFF. This chain uses TRBV9 with TRBJ2-1; 7 nucleotides line up with TRBD1. CDR3 length equals 15 residues. J was trimmed by 6 bases and V by 0 bases; bases with no gene match: 6. The V gene's germline CDR1 is SGDLS and CDR2 YYNGEE. Filled out from reference TRBV9 and TRBJ2-1, the complete variable domain reads DSGVTQTPKHLITATGQRVTLRCSPRSGDLSVYWYQQSLDQGLQFLIQYYNGEERAKGNILERFSAQQFPDLHSELNLSSLELGDSALYFCASSVGRTGGNEQFFGPGTRLTVL.

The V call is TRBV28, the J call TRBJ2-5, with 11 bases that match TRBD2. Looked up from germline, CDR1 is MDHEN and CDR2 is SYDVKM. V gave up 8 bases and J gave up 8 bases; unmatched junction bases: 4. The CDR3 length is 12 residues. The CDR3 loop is CASGLAGGTQYF. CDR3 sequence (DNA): TGTGCCAGCGGGCTAGCGGGGGGAACCCAGTACTTC. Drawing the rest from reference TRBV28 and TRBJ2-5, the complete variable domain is DVKVTQSSRYLVKRTGEKVFLECVQDMDHENMFWYRQDPGLGLRLIYFSYDVKMKEKGDIPEGYSVSREKKERFSLILESASTNQTSMYLCASGLAGGTQYFGPGTRLLVL.

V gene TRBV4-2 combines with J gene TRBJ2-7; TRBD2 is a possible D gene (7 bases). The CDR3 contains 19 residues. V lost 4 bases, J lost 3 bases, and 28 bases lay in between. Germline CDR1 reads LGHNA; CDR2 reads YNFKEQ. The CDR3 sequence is CASSPSLRGPFLARYEQYF. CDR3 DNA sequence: TGTGCCAGCAGCCCCTCCTTGCGGGGGCCTTTTCTTGCGCGCTACGAGCAGTACTTC.

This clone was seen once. The CDR3 sequence is CASSSLQETQYF. The CDR3, as DNA: TGTGCCAGCAGCTCCCTCCAAGAGACCCAGTACTTC. This rearrangement joins TRBV5-4 to TRBJ2-5; D is unclear. The V gene's germline CDR1 is SGHNT and CDR2 YYREEE (reference sequence). V lost 3 bases and J 1 base, leaving 4 bases between the germline ends. CDR3 length: 12 residues.

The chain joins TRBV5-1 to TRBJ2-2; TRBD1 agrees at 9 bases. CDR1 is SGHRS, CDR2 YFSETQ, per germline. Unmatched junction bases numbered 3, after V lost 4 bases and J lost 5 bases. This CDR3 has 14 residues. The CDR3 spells CASSKGQGTGELFF. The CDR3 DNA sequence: TGCGCCAGCAGCAAGGGACAGGGAACCGGGGAGCTGTTTTTT. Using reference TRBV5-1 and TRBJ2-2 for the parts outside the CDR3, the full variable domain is KAGVTQTPRYLIKTRGQQVTLSCSPISGHRSVSWYQQTPGQGLQFLFEYFSETQRNKGNFPGRFSGRQFSNSRSEMNVSTLELGDSALYLCASSKGQGTGELFFGEGSRLTVL.

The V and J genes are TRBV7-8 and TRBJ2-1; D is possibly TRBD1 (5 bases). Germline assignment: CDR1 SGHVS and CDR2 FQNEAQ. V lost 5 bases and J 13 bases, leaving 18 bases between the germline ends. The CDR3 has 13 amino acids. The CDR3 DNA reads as TGTGCCAGCAGCCACAGGAACGGCGGCGAACAGTTCTTC. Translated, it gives CASSHRNGGEQFF. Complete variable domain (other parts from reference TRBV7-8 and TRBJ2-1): GAGVSQSPRYKVAKRGQDVALRCDPISGHVSLFWYQQALGQGPEFLTYFQNEAQLDKSGLPSDRFFAERPEGSVSTLKIQRTQQEDSAVYLCASSHRNGGEQFFGPGTRLTVL.

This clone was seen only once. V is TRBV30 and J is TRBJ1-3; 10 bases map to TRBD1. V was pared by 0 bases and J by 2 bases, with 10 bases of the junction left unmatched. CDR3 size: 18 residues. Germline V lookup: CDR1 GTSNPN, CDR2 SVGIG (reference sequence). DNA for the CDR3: TGTGCCTGGAGTGTGTATCTTGGGGACAGGGGACCTGGAAACACCATATATTTT. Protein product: CAWSVYLGDRGPGNTIYF.

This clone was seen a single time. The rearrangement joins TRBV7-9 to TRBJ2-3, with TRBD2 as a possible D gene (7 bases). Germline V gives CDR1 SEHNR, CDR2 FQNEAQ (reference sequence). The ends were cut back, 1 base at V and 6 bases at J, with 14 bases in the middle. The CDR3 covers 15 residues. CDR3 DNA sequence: TGTGCCAGCAGCTTAGTCCTCGGGGGGCGCGATACGCAGTATTTT. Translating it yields CASSLVLGGRDTQYF.

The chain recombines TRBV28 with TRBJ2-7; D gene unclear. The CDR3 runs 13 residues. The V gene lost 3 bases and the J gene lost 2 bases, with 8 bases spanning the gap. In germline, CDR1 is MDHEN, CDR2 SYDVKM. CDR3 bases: TGTGCCAGCAGTTTGACACGTACCTACGAGCAGTACTTC. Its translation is CASSLTRTYEQYF.